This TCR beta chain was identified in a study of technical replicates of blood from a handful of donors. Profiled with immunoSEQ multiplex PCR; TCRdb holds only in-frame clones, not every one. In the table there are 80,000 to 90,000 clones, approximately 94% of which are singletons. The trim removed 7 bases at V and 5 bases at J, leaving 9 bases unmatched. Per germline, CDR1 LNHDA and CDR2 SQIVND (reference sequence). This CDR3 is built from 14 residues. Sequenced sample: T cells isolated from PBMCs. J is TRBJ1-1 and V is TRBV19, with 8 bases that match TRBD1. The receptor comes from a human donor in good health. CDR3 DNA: TGTGCCAGTACCCCACCCGGACAGGGAACTGAAGCTTTCTTT. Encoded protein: CASTPPGQGTEAFF.